A selection of T cell receptor beta chains follows, all from one sample in a study of patients and donors after allogeneic stem cell transplantation. Using its own MiXCR run on the RT-PCR reads, TCRdb lists one record per CDR3 protein. The table lists over 200,000 distinct CDR3 sequences, 35% to 45% of them singletons, with around 10% in the top ten. The sequencing input was blood, either unsorted or a sorted T cell fraction (not recorded which). The receptors derive from a human donor who was either an allogeneic HSCT recipient or a stem cell or donor lymphocyte infusion donor (not recorded which). It is not recorded whose cells these are; they may come from a transplant donor. Both conserved end residues are part of each CDR3. A D gene is named only where the DNA matches it firmly. The size of a clone is reported for some rows only, either as once, few or many, or as a class for expanded clones.

V gene	clone size	CDR3 length	J gene	D gene	CDR3 DNA	CDR3 protein
TRBV5-1	-	17	TRBJ2-1	TRBD1	TGCGCCAGCAGCTTCATTCCCTCGGGACAGGGCTCCAATGAGCAGTTCTTC	CASSFIPSGQGSNEQFF
TRBV20-1	few	14	TRBJ1-6	-	TGCAGTGCTAGAGCAGTCTCCTATAATTCACCCCTCCACTTT	CSARAVSYNSPLHF
TRBV7-3	few	13	TRBJ2-5	-	TGTGCCAGCAGCCCCCAGGCCCAAGAGACCCAGTACTTC	CASSPQAQETQYF
TRBV9	once	12	TRBJ2-7	-	TGTGCCAGCAGCGGTAGTGCCTACGAGCAGTACTTC	CASSGSAYEQYF
TRBV12-3/TRBV12-4	-	15	TRBJ1-5	-	TGTGCCAGCAGTTTAGTGAGGGGTTCCAATCAGCCCCAGCATTTT	CASSLVRGSNQPQHF
TRBV29-1	-	14	TRBJ1-1	TRBD1	TGCAGCGTTGGGTTACGACAGGGGGCCCCTGAAGCTTTCTTT	CSVGLRQGAPEAFF
TRBV4-1	-	16	TRBJ1-4	TRBD1	TGCGCCAGCAGCCGACAGGGGATAACAACTAATGAAAAACTGTTTTTT	CASSRQGITTNEKLFF
TRBV10-2	-	15	TRBJ1-2	-	TGCGCCAGCAGTGAGATGATCAGGTCAGGGAATGGCTACACCTTC	CASSEMIRSGNGYTF
TRBV20-1	-	12	TRBJ2-1	-	TGCAGTGCTAGCCCCTGGGACAATGAGCAGTTCTTC	CSASPWDNEQFF
TRBV4-3	-	18	TRBJ2-7	-	TGCGCCAGCAGCCAAGATAGACAGAACGCTTTGGCTTACTACGAGCAGTACTTC	CASSQDRQNALAYYEQYF
TRBV12-3/TRBV12-4	-	11	TRBJ2-5	-	TGTGCCAGCAGTTACAGAGAGACCCAGTACTTC	CASSYRETQYF
TRBV7-8	few	17	TRBJ1-1	TRBD1	TGTGCCAGCAGCTTAGCTTACAGGGGTTTATGGAACACTGAAGCTTTCTTT	CASSLAYRGLWNTEAFF
TRBV12-3/TRBV12-4	-	15	TRBJ1-3	-	TGTGCCAGCGGGCCGGGGGTAGGGCGTGGAAACACCATATATTTT	CASGPGVGRGNTIYF
TRBV20-1	few	14	TRBJ2-7	TRBD1	TGCAGTGCTAGACGGGACAGCCACTCCTACGAGCAGTACTTC	CSARRDSHSYEQYF
TRBV25-1	-	14	TRBJ2-5	TRBD2	TGTGCCAGCAGTGACTTTGGGCGGGGGAAGACCCAGTACTTC	CASSDFGRGKTQYF
TRBV12-3/TRBV12-4	-	13	TRBJ1-1	-	TGTGCCAGCAGCCGAGACGGGGACACTGAAGCTTTCTTT	CASSRDGDTEAFF
TRBV6-5	few	12	TRBJ1-2	-	TGTGCCAGCAGTTACTCCGGACGGGAGCCCCGCTTC	CASSYSGREPRF
TRBV5-5	few	16	TRBJ1-6	TRBD1	TGTGCCAGCAGACCGACAGGGGGCTTTGTCAATTCACCCCTCCACTTT	CASRPTGGFVNSPLHF
TRBV12-3/TRBV12-4	-	12	TRBJ2-3	-	TGTGCCAGCAGTTTCGACCCCGATACGCAGTATTTT	CASSFDPDTQYF
TRBV12-3/TRBV12-4	-	16	TRBJ2-2	-	TGTGCCAGCAGTTTGGGTAGACTGGGAAACACCGGGGAGCTGTTTTTT	CASSLGRLGNTGELFF
TRBV4-3	-	13	TRBJ1-2	-	TGCGCCAGCAGCCACGCAGGGAACTATGGCTACACCTTC	CASSHAGNYGYTF
TRBV7-8	-	19	TRBJ2-2	TRBD2	TGTGCCAGCAGCTTAGACCCCGGGGGACTAGCGGGGCGATCCGGGGAGCTGTTTTTT	CASSLDPGGLAGRSGELFF
TRBV5-1	few	15	TRBJ1-4	TRBD1	TGCGCCAGCAGCTTGGCCTCAGGGGGCTATGAAAAACTGTTTTTT	CASSLASGGYEKLFF
TRBV9	few	13	TRBJ1-3	-	TGTGCCAGCAGCATACCAGGGGAAAACACCATATATTTT	CASSIPGENTIYF
TRBV3-1	few	15	TRBJ1-4	-	TGTGCCAGCAGCCAAGATCCGGCAACTAATGAAAAACTGTTTTTT	CASSQDPATNEKLFF
TRBV6-9	-	10	TRBJ1-1	-	TGTGCCAGCAGATCTGGTGAAGCTTTCTTT	CASRSGEAFF
TRBV15	-	14	TRBJ1-3	-	TGTGCCACCACAGAAGCGAACTCTGGAAACACCATATATTTT	CATTEANSGNTIYF
TRBV7-2	-	15	TRBJ1-3	-	TGTGCCAGCAGCTTAAGGACGAGCTCTGGAAACACCATATATTTT	CASSLRTSSGNTIYF
TRBV20-1	-	15	TRBJ2-1	-	TGCAGTGCTAGTAGCCATGGGGAAGGCTACAATGAGCAGTTCTTC	CSASSHGEGYNEQFF
TRBV7-9	-	14	TRBJ1-2	-	TGTGCCAGCAGCTTTCTCCAGGGAAATTATGGCTACACCTTC	CASSFLQGNYGYTF
TRBV27	few	16	TRBJ2-1	-	TGTGCCAGCAGCATTGACCACCCAGGCCCCTACAATGAGCAGTTCTTC	CASSIDHPGPYNEQFF
TRBV7-6	few	15	TRBJ2-3	-	TGTGCCAGCAGCTTATCCTGGGCCCCCACAGATACGCAGTATTTT	CASSLSWAPTDTQYF
TRBV6-1	-	15	TRBJ2-7	TRBD1	TGTGCCAGTTCCGTATGGGGGACAGACTCCTACGAGCAGTACTTC	CASSVWGTDSYEQYF
TRBV4-1	few	15	TRBJ2-7	-	TGCGCCAGCAGCCCAACCACAGTGAGCTCCTACGAGCAGTACTTC	CASSPTTVSSYEQYF
TRBV6-5	-	14	TRBJ2-3	-	TGTGCCAGCGGATTGGGACTGCGCACAGATACGCAGTATTTT	CASGLGLRTDTQYF
TRBV24-1	-	12	TRBJ2-2	-	TGTGCCACCAGTGATTCCCCAGGGGAGCTGTTTTTT	CATSDSPGELFF
TRBV6-2/TRBV6-3	once	14	TRBJ2-7	-	TGTGCCAGCAGGCCAGCCGAGGGTCGACACGAGCAGTACTTC	CASRPAEGRHEQYF
TRBV12-3/TRBV12-4	few	14	TRBJ2-7	-	TGTGCCAGCAGTATACAACAGGCCTCCTACGAGCAGTACTTC	CASSIQQASYEQYF
TRBV7-9	few	16	TRBJ1-1	-	TGTGCCAGCAGCCCTCCGGGTTCCCGGCGGTACACTGAAGCTTTCTTT	CASSPPGSRRYTEAFF
TRBV4-1	-	12	TRBJ2-3	-	TGCGCCAGCAGCCAAGGCGGAAATACGCAGTATTTT	CASSQGGNTQYF